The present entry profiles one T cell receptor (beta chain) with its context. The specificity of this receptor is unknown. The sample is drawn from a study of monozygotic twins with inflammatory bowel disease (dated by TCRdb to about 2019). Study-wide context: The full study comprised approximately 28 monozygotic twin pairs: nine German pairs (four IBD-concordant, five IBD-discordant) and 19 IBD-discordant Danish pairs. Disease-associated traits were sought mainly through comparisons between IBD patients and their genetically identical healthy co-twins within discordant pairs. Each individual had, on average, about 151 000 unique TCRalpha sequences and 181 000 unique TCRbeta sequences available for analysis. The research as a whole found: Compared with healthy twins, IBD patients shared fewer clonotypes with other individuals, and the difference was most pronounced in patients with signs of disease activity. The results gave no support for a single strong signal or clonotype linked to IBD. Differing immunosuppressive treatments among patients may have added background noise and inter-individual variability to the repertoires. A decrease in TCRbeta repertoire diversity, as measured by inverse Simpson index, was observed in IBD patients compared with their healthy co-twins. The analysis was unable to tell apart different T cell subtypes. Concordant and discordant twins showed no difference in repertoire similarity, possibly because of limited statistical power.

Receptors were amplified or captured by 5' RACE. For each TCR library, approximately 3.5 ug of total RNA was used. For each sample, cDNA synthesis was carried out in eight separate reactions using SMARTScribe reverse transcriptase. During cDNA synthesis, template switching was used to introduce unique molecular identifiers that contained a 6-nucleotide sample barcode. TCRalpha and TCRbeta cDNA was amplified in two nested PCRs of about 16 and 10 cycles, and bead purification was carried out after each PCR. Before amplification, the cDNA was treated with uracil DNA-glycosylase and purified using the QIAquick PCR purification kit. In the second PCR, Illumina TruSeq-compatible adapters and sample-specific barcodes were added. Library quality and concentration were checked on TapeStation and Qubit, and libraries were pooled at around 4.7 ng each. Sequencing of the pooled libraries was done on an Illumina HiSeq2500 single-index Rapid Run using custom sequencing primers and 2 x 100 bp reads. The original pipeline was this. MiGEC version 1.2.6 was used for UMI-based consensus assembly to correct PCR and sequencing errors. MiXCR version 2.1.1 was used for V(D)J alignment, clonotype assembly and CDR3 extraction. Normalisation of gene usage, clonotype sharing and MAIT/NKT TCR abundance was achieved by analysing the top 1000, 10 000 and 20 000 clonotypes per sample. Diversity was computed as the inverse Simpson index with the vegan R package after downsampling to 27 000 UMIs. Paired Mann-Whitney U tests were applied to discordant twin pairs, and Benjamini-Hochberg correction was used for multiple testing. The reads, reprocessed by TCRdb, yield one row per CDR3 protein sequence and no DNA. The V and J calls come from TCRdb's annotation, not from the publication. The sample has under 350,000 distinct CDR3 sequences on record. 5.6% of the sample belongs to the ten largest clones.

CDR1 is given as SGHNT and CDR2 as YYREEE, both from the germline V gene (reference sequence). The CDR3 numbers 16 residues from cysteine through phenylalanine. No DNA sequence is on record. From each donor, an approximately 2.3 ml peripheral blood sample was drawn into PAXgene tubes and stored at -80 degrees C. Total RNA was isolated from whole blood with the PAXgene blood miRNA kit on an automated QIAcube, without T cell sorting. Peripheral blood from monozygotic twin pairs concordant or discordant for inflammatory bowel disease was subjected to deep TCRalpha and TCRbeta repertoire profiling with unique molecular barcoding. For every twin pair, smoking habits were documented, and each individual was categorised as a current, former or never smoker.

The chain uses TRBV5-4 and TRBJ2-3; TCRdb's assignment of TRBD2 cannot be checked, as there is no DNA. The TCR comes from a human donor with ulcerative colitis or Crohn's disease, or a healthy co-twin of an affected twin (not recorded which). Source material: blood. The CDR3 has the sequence CASSLGAGGSTDTQYF.